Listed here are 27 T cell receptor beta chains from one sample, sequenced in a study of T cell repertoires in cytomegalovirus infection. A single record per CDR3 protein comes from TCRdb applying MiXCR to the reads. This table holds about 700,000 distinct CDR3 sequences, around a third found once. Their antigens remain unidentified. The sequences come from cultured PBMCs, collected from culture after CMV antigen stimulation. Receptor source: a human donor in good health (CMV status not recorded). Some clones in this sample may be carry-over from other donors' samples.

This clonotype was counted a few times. CDR3 residues: CASSRDSRSYEQYF. The CDR3 DNA reads as TGTGCCAGCAGCCGGGACAGCCGCTCCTACGAGCAGTACTTC. This sequence joins TRBV7-2 and TRBJ2-7; 7 bases fit TRBD1. With 5 bases clipped from V and 0 bases from J, the junction kept 4 bases outside the gene matches. This CDR3 has 14 residues. Germline V gene sequence: CDR1 SGHTA, CDR2 FQGNSA.

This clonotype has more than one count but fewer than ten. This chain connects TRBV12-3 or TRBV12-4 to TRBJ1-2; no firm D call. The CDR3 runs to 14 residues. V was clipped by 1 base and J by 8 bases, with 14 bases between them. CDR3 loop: CASSLGSRGRGYTF. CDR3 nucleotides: TGTGCCAGCAGTTTAGGGTCCCGAGGAAGGGGCTACACCTTC.

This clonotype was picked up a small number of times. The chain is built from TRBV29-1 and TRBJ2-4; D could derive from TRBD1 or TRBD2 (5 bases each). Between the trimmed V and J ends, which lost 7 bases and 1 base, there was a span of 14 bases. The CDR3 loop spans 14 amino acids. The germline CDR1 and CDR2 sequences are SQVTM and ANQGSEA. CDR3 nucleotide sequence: TGCAGCGCTGCTGGGGGACGGGCCAAAAACATTCAGTACTTC. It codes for CSAAGGRAKNIQYF.

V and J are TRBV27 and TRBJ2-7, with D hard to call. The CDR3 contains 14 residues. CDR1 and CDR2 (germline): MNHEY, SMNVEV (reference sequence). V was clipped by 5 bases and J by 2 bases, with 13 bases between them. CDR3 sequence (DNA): TGTGCCAGCAGTCCACAAGGGCGCACCTACGAGCAGTACTTC. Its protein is CASSPQGRTYEQYF.

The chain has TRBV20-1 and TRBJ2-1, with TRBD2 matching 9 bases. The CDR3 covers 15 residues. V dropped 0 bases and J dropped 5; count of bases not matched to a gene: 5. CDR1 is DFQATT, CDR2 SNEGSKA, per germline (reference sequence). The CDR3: CSAREPSGENNEQFF. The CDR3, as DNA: TGCAGTGCTAGAGAACCTAGCGGGGAGAACAATGAGCAGTTCTTC.

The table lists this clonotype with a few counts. DNA of the CDR3: TGTGCCAGCAGTTCAGGGCGGGGCTACACCTTC. Protein: CASSSGRGYTF. V and J are TRBV12-3 or TRBV12-4 and TRBJ1-2, with D tentatively TRBD1 (5 bases). The germline V and J ends were trimmed by 4 bases and 8 bases, with 8 bases remaining between them. The CDR3 covers 11 residues.

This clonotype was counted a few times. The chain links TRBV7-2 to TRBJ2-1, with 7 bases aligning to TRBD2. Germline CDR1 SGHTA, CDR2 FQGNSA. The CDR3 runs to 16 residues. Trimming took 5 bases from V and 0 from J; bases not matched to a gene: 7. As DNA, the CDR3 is TGTGCCAGCAGCCGGACTAGACCGAGCTCCTACAATGAGCAGTTCTTC. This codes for CASSRTRPSSYNEQFF.

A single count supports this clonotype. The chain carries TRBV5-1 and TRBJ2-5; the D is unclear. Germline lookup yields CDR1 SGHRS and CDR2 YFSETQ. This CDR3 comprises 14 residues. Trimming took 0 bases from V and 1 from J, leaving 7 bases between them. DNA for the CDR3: TGCGCCAGCAGCTTGGGCCACATCCAAGAGACCCAGTACTTC. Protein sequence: CASSLGHIQETQYF.

The CDR3 DNA reads TGTGCCACCCGGAGGGTGGCAGGCCACTACGAGCAGTACTTC. Translation gives CATRRVAGHYEQYF. This chain uses TRBV11-2 with TRBJ2-7, with D perhaps matching TRBD2 (6 bases). This CDR3 spans 14 amino acids. Germline V lookup: CDR1 SGHAT, CDR2 FQNNGV. Trimming cost V 10 bases and J 3 bases, with 19 bases left between them.

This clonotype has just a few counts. The CDR3 DNA is TGTGCCAGCAGTTTAGCATACTCCTCTACGACTCGGACTAACTATGGCTACACCTTC. Residues: CASSLAYSSTTRTNYGYTF. The chain joins TRBV28 to TRBJ1-2; D remains unclear. Trimming pared 2 bases from V and 0 bases from J, leaving 22 bases between. This CDR3 has 19 amino acids. Per germline, CDR1 MDHEN and CDR2 SYDVKM.

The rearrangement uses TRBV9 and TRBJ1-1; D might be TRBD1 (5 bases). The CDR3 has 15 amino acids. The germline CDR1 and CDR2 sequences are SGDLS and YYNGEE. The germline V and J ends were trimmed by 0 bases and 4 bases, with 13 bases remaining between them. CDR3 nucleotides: TGTGCCAGCAGCGTAGTGGGGGTCTTTGGCACTGAAGCTTTCTTT. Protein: CASSVVGVFGTEAFF.

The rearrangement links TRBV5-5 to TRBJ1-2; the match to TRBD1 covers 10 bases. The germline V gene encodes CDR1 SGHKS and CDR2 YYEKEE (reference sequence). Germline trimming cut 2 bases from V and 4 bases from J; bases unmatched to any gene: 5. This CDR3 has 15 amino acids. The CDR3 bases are TGTGCCAGCAGCTTCCCGGGACAGGGGACCTATGGCTACACCTTC. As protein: CASSFPGQGTYGYTF.

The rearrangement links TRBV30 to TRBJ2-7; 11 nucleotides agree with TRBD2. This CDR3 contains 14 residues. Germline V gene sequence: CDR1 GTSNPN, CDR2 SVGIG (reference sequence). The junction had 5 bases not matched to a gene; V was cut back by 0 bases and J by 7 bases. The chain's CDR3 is CAWSVRLAGGEQYF. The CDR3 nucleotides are TGTGCCTGGAGTGTACGTCTAGCGGGAGGTGAGCAGTACTTC.

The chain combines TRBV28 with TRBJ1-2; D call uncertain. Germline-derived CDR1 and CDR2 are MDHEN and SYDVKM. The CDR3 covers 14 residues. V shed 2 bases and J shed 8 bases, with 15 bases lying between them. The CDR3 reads CASSLMTDGLGYTF. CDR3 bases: TGTGCCAGCAGTTTAATGACGGACGGTCTAGGCTACACCTTC.

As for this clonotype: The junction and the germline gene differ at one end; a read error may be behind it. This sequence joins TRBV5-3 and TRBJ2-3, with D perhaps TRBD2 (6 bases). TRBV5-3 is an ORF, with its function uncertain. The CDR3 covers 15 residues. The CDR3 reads CASSSPGLAGDTQYF. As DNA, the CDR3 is TGTGCCAGCAGCTCTCCGGGACTGGCGGGGGATACGCAGTATTTT.

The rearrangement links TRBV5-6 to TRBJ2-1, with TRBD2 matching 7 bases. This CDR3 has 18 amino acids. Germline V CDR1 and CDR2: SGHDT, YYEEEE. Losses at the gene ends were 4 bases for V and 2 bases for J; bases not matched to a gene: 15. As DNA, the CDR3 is TGTGCCAGCAGCCCTGGCCCTATAGCGGGTTTAACCTACAATGAGCAGTTCTTC. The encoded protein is CASSPGPIAGLTYNEQFF.

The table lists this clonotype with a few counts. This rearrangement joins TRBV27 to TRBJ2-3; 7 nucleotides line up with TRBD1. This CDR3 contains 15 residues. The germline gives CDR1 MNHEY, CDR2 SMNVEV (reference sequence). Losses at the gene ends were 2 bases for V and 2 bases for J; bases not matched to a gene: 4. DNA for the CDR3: TGTGCCAGCAGTTTAGGTCAGGGGGACACAGATACGCAGTATTTT. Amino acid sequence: CASSLGQGDTDTQYF.

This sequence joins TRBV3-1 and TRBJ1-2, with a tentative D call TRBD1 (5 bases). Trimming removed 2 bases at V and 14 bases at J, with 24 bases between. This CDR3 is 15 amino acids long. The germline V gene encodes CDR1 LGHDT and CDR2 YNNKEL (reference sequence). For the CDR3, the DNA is TGTGCCAGCAGCCAAACCCGGGGGGGAGGGGCGGAGAGGACCTTC. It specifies CASSQTRGGGAERTF.

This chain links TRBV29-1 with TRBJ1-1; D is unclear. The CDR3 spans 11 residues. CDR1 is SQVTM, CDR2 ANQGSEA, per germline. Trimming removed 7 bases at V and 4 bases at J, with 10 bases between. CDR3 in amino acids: CSADRVTEAFF. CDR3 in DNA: TGCAGCGCAGATCGAGTCACTGAAGCTTTCTTT.

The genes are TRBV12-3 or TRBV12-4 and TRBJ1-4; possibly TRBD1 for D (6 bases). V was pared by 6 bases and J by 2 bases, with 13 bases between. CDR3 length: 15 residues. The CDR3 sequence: CASSRTGPTNEKLFF. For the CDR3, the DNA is TGTGCCAGCAGCCGAACAGGGCCCACTAATGAAAAACTGTTTTTT.

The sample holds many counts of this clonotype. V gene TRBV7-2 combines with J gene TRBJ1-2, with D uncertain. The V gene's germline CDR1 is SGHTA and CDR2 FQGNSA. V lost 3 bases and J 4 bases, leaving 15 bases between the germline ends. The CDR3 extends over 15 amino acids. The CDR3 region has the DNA TGTGCCAGCAGCTTCCAAATACCGTCAACCTATGGCTACACCTTC. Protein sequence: CASSFQIPSTYGYTF.

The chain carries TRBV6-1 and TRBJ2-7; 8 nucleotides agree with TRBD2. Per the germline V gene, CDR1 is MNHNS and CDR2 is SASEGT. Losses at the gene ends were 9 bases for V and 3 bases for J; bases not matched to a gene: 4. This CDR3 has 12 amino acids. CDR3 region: CASFGGGYEQYF. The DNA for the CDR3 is TGTGCCAGTTTCGGGGGGGGCTACGAGCAGTACTTC.

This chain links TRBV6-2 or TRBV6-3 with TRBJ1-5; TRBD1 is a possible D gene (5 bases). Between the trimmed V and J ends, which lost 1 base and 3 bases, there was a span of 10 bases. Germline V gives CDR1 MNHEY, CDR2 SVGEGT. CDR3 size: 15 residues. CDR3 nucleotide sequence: TGTGCCAGCAGTTACTTCGACAGATTCAATCAGCCCCAGCATTTT. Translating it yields CASSYFDRFNQPQHF.

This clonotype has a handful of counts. CDR3 DNA: TGTGCCAGCAGTGAAGCCCGCGGGGGATATCAGCCCCAGCATTTT. This translates into CASSEARGGYQPQHF. The V and J genes are TRBV2 and TRBJ1-5; D is perhaps TRBD1 (5 bases). Trimming removed 0 bases at V and 5 bases at J, with 11 bases between. The CDR3 length is 15 residues. The germline CDR1 and CDR2 sequences are SNHLY and FYNNEI.

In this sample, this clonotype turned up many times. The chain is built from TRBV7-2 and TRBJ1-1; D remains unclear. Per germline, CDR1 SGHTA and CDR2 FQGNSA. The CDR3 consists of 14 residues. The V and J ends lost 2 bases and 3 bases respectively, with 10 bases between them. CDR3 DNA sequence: TGTGCCAGCAGCTTACGGTTTTGGGACACTGAAGCTTTCTTT. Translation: CASSLRFWDTEAFF.

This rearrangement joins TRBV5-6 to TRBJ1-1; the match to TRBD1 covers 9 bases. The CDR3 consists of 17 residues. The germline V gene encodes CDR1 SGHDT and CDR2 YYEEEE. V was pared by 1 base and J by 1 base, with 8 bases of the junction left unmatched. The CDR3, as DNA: TGTGCCAGCAGCTTGTCGTGGGGGGGACAGGGGAACACTGAAGCTTTCTTT. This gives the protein CASSLSWGGQGNTEAFF.

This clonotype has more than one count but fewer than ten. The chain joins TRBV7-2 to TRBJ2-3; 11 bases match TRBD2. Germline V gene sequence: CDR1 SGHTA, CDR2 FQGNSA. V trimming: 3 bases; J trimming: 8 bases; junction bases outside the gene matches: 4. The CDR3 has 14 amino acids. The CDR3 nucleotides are TGTGCCAGCAGCTTTAGCGGGGGGGCGGGTACGCAGTATTTT. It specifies CASSFSGGAGTQYF.